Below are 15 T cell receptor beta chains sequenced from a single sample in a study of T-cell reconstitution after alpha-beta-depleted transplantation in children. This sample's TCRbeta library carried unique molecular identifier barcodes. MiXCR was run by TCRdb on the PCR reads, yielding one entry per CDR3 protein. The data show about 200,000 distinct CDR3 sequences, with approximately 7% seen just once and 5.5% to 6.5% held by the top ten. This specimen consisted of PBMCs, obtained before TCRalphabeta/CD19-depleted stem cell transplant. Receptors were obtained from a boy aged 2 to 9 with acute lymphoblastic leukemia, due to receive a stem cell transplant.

CDR3 residues: CASSLNRGLDTGELFF. The CDR3 DNA is TGTGCCAGCAGTCTCAACAGGGGGCTAGACACCGGGGAGCTGTTTTTT. The J gene is TRBJ2-2, the V gene TRBV7-6; 9 bases match TRBD1. Germline loops: CDR1 SGHVS, CDR2 FNYEAQ. J lost 3 bases, V lost 6 bases, and 8 bases had no gene match. The CDR3 consists of 16 residues. Based on the CDR3 plus reference TRBV7-6 and TRBJ2-2, the full variable domain is GAGVSQSPRYKVTKRGQDVALRCDPISGHVSLYWYRQALGQGPEFLTYFNYEAQQDKSGLPNDRFSAERPEGSISTLTIQRTEQRDSAMYRCASSLNRGLDTGELFFGEGSRLTVL.

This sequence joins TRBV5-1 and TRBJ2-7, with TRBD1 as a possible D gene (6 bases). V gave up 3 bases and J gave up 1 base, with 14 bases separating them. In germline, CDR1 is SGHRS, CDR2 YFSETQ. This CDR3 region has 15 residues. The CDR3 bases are TGCGCCAGCAGCTCGGACAGAATTACATCCTACGAGCAGTACTTC. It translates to CASSSDRITSYEQYF.

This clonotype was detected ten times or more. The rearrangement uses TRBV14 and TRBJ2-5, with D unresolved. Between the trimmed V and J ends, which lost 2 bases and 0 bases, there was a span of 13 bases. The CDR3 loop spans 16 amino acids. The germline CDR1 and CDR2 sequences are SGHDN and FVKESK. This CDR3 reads CASSQFTDWYQETQYF. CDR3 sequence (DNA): TGTGCCAGCAGCCAATTTACGGATTGGTACCAAGAGACCCAGTACTTC. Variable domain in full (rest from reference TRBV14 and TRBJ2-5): EAGVTQFPSHSVIEKGQTVTLRCDPISGHDNLYWYRRVMGKEIKFLLHFVKESKQDESGMPNNRFLAERTGGTYSTLKVQPAELEDSGVYFCASSQFTDWYQETQYFGPGTRLLVL.

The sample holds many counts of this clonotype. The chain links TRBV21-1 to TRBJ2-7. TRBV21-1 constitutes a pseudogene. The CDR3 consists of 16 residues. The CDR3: CASSENNGFIAYEQYF. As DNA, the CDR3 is TGTGCCAGCAGCGAGAATAATGGTTTCATCGCCTACGAGCAGTACTTC.

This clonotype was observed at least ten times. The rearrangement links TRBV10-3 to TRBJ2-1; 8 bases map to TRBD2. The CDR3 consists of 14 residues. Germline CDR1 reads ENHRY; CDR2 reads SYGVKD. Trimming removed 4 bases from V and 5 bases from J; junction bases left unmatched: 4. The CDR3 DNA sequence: TGTGCCATCAGTGCAGGGACTAGGGACAATGAGCAGTTCTTC. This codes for CAISAGTRDNEQFF.

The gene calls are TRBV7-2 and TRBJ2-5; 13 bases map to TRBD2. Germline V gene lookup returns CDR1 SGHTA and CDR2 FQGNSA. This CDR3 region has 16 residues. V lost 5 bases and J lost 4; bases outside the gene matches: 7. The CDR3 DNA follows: TGTGCCAGCAGCCCCTTACTAGCGGGGGGGCTAGAGACCCAGTACTTC. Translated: CASSPLLAGGLETQYF.

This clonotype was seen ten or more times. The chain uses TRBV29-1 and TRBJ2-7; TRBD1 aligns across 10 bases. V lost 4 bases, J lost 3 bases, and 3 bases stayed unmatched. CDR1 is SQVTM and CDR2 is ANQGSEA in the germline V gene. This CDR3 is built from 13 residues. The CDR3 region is CSVGRTGGYEQYF. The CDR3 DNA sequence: TGCAGCGTTGGACGGACAGGGGGCTACGAGCAGTACTTC.

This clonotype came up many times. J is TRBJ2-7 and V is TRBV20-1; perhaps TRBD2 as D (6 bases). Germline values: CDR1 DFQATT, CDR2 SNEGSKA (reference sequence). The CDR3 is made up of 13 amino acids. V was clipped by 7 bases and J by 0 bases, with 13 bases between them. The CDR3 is CSGTSSDSYEQYF. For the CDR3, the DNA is TGCAGTGGAACCTCTAGCGACTCCTACGAGCAGTACTTC.

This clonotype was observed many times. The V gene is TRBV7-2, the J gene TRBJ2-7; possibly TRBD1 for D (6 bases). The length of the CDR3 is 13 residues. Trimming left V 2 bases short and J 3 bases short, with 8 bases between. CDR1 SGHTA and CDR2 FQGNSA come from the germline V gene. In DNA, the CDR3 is TGTGCCAGCAGCTTACAGGGGTACTACGAGCAGTACTTC. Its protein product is CASSLQGYYEQYF. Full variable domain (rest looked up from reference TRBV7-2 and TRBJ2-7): GAGVSQSPSNKVTEKGKDVELRCDPISGHTALYWYRQSLGQGLEFLIYFQGNSAPDKSGLPSDRFSAERTGGSVSTLTIQRTQQEDSAVYLCASSLQGYYEQYFGPGTRLTVT.

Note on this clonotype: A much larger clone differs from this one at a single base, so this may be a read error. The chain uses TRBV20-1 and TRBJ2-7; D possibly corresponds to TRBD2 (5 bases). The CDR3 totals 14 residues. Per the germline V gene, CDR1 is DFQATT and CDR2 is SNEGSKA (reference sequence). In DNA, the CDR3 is TGCAGTGCTAGCACCCCTAGCCTTCCCTACGAGGAGTACTTC. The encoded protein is CSASTPSLPYEEYF.

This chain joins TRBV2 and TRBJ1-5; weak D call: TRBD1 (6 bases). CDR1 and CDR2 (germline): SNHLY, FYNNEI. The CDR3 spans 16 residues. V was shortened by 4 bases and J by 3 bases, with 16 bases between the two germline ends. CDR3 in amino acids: CASSAEQGLFNQPQHF. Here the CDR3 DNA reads TGTGCCAGCAGTGCGGAACAGGGATTATTCAATCAGCCCCAGCATTTT.

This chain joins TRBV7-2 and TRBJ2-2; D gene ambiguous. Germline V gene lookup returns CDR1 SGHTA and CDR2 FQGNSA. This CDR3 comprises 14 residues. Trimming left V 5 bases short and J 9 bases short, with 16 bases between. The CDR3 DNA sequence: TGTGCCAGCAGCCCGGGTTGGAGTTCGAGGGAGCTGTTTTTT. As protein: CASSPGWSSRELFF.

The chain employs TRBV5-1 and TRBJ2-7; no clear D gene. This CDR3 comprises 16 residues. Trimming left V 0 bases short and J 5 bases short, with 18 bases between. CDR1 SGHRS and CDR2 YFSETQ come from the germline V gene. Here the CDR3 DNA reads TGCGCCAGCAGCTTGGCTGCCAGTGCTAAGAAAGACGAGCAGTACTTC. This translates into CASSLAASAKKDEQYF.

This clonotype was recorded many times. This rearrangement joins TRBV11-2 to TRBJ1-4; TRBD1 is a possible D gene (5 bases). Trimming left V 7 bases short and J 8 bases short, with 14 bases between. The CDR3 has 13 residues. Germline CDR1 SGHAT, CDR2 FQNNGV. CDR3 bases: TGTGCCAGCACTTCCGAGGGGAGGGAAAAACTGTTTTTT. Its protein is CASTSEGREKLFF.

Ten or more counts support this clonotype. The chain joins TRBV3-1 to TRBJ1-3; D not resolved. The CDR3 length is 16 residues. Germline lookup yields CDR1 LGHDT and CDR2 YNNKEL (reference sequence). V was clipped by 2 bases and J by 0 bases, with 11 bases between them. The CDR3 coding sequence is TGTGCCAGCAGCCAATTTGCCCTGCTCTCTGGAAACACCATATATTTT. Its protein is CASSQFALLSGNTIYF. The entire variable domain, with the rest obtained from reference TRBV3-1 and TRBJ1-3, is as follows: DTAVSQTPKYLVTQMGNDKSIKCEQNLGHDTMYWYKQDSKKFLKIMFSYNNKELIINETVPNRFSPKSPDKAHLNLHINSLELGDSAVYFCASSQFALLSGNTIYFGEGSWLTVV.